This passage covers 6 T cell receptor beta chains from one sample sequenced in a study of beta chain features in type 1 diabetes (dated by TCRdb to 2017 to 2018). Libraries were constructed by the immunoSEQ multiplex PCR assay. All of the isolated RNA was reverse transcribed with the High Capacity cDNA Reverse Transcription Kit, so expressed TCRB transcripts were sequenced. In its TCRdb copy, this immuneACCESS table keeps in-frame sequences only and misses some clones. Where compared with another copy, unresolved V genes explain less than half of these, and the others have no known cause. This sample is represented by under 400,000 clones; around a fifth of them were singletons. The top ten clones comprise approximately 0.041% of the sample. The material sequenced was naive CD4+ T cells from blood. The sample's cell subset or site label, decoded: true naive CD4+ T cells. These receptors were collected from a woman aged 18-35 years in good health.

The J gene is TRBJ1-2, the V gene TRBV5-1, with 9 bases that match TRBD1. Trimming cost V 0 bases and J 2 bases; bases outside gene matches: 2. The CDR3 extends over 15 amino acids. Germline assignment: CDR1 SGHRS and CDR2 YFSETQ. The CDR3 is CASSLGTGGNYGYTF. The CDR3 coding sequence is TGCGCCAGCAGCTTGGGTACAGGGGGCAACTATGGCTACACCTTC.

This clone was detected only a few times. The chain recombines TRBV7-9 with TRBJ1-2; D might be TRBD1 (6 bases). Trimming left V 4 bases short and J 7 bases short, with 16 bases between. The V gene's germline CDR1 is SEHNR and CDR2 FQNEAQ (reference sequence). CDR3 size: 14 residues. For the CDR3, the DNA is TGTGCCAGCAGCTCCCCACAACAGGGAGTTGGCTACACCTTC. Residues: CASSSPQQGVGYTF.

This clone was counted between two and nine times. V usage is TRBV30 and J usage is TRBJ2-7; D is perhaps TRBD1 (6 bases). Germline CDR1 and CDR2: GTSNPN and SVGIG (reference sequence). CDR3 length: 13 amino acids. Trimming removed 5 bases at V and 3 bases at J, with 14 bases between. The CDR3 coding sequence is TGTGCCTGGTCCTGGGACATCGGCTACGAGCAGTACTTC. It is translated as CAWSWDIGYEQYF.

This rearrangement joins TRBV30 to TRBJ2-5; weak D call: TRBD1 (6 bases). Germline values: CDR1 GTSNPN, CDR2 SVGIG (reference sequence). The CDR3 contains 11 residues. Between the trimmed V and J ends, which lost 1 base and 6 bases, there was a span of 6 bases. CDR3: CAWSGGQTQYF. In DNA, the CDR3 is TGTGCCTGGAGTGGGGGGCAGACCCAGTACTTC.

This clone was picked up one time. The CDR3 DNA reads TGTGCCGGCCCCTCACAGACTACTGGGGCCAACGTCCTGACTTTC. Protein product: CAGPSQTTGANVLTF. The chain recombines TRBV30 with TRBJ2-6; maybe TRBD2 (5 bases). The CDR3 sequence is 15 residues long. V lost 8 bases and J lost 2, with 16 bases in between. Looked up from germline, CDR1 is GTSNPN and CDR2 is SVGIG (reference sequence).

This clone was counted between two and nine times. This chain links TRBV27 with TRBJ1-2; TRBD1 matches at 7 bases. The CDR3 sequence is 13 residues long. The germline V gene encodes CDR1 MNHEY and CDR2 SMNVEV (reference sequence). With 6 bases clipped from V and 6 bases from J, the junction kept 7 bases outside the gene matches. The CDR3 spells CASRRTGDHGYTF. The CDR3 DNA follows: TGTGCCAGCAGACGAACAGGGGACCATGGCTACACCTTC.